These T cell receptor beta chains were read from a single sample in a study of blood T cell repertoires in COVID-19. Generated by immunoSEQ multiplex PCR, the TCRdb table keeps only in-frame clones and is missing some. The sample consists of a few hundred thousand clones, around 84% of them appearing once. The specimen sequenced was PBMCs or T cells enriched from blood (not recorded which). These receptors all come from a man between 35 and 55 years old who had recovered from COVID-19. CDR3s include the opening cysteine and the closing phenylalanine or tryptophan. Each record gives: V gene, clone size, D gene, J gene, CDR3 DNA, CDR3 protein. A D gene is named only where the DNA matches it firmly. The size field is filled for only some rows; it gives once, few, many or a size class.

v_gene: TRBV7-3
abundance: .
d_gene: .
j_gene: TRBJ2-1
CDR3nt: TGTGCCAGCAGCTTAATTCCCCAGGGGCTGGGTGGGGAGCAGTTCTTC
CDR3aa: CASSLIPQGLGGEQFF

v_gene: TRBV6-5
abundance: .
d_gene: TRBD2
j_gene: TRBJ2-3
CDR3nt: TGTGCCAGCAGTAAGGTGGCGGGAGGGGGAGATACGCAGTATTTT
CDR3aa: CASSKVAGGGDTQYF

v_gene: TRBV3-1/TRBV3-2
abundance: .
d_gene: .
j_gene: TRBJ1-4
CDR3nt: TGTGCCAGCAGCCACTGGACAGCTGCAACTAATGAAAAACTGTTTTTT
CDR3aa: CASSHWTAATNEKLFF

v_gene: TRBV5-4
abundance: .
d_gene: TRBD1
j_gene: TRBJ2-7
CDR3nt: TGTGCCAGCACCTCGTCGGGACAGGGGGCCTACGAGCAGTACTTC
CDR3aa: CASTSSGQGAYEQYF

v_gene: TRBV6-2/TRBV6-3
abundance: once
d_gene: TRBD1
j_gene: TRBJ1-5
CDR3nt: TGTGCCAGCAGTTACCTGGGACAGATTCAGCCCCAGCATTTT
CDR3aa: CASSYLGQIQPQHF

v_gene: TRBV28
abundance: once
d_gene: TRBD1
j_gene: TRBJ1-4
CDR3nt: TGTGCCAGCAGTTTACTTGACAGGGGGTTCACGACTAATGAAAAACTGTTTTTT
CDR3aa: CASSLLDRGFTTNEKLFF

v_gene: TRBV2
abundance: few
d_gene: .
j_gene: TRBJ1-2
CDR3nt: TGTGCCAGCAGTGAAAGTCCAGGGGATGGCTACACCTTC
CDR3aa: CASSESPGDGYTF

v_gene: TRBV10-1
abundance: .
d_gene: .
j_gene: TRBJ2-1
CDR3nt: TGCGCCGGGTGGGTGACTAACTACAATGAGCAGTTCTTC
CDR3aa: CAGWVTNYNEQFF

v_gene: TRBV29-1
abundance: .
d_gene: .
j_gene: TRBJ1-3
CDR3nt: TGCAGCGTTGAAGGTGGCGGTGGAAACACCATATATTTT
CDR3aa: CSVEGGGGNTIYF

v_gene: TRBV2
abundance: .
d_gene: .
j_gene: TRBJ2-1
CDR3nt: TGTGCCAGCAGAATGGCAGGGGGGAATAACAATGAGCAGTTCTTC
CDR3aa: CASRMAGGNNNEQFF

v_gene: TRBV13
abundance: .
d_gene: .
j_gene: TRBJ2-1
CDR3nt: TGTGCCAGCAGCTTAACTGGCAGGGCCAATGAGCAGTTCTTC
CDR3aa: CASSLTGRANEQFF

v_gene: TRBV25-1
abundance: .
d_gene: .
j_gene: TRBJ2-3
CDR3nt: TGTGCCAGCATAGGACTTAACGGGGATACGCAGTATTTT
CDR3aa: CASIGLNGDTQYF

v_gene: TRBV30
abundance: .
d_gene: TRBD2
j_gene: TRBJ2-3
CDR3nt: TGTGCCTGGAGTCCCGGGACTAGCGGGAGTCCAGATACGCAGTATTTT
CDR3aa: CAWSPGTSGSPDTQYF

v_gene: TRBV5-4
abundance: once
d_gene: TRBD1
j_gene: TRBJ2-7
CDR3nt: TGTGCCAGCAGCGACTCGGACAGGAGCTCCTACGAGCAGTACTTC
CDR3aa: CASSDSDRSSYEQYF

v_gene: TRBV18
abundance: .
d_gene: .
j_gene: TRBJ1-4
CDR3nt: TGTGCCAGCTCACCACCGGGTTCAGGGCGCGAAAAACTGTTTTTT
CDR3aa: CASSPPGSGREKLFF

v_gene: TRBV11-1
abundance: .
d_gene: TRBD2
j_gene: TRBJ2-7
CDR3nt: TGTGCCAGCAGCTTATCAACTAGCGTGCAGTACTTC
CDR3aa: CASSLSTSVQYF

v_gene: TRBV5-4
abundance: .
d_gene: TRBD1
j_gene: TRBJ2-7
CDR3nt: TGTGCCAGCAGCTTCATGGGACAGGGAACCCCCTACGAGCAGTACTTC
CDR3aa: CASSFMGQGTPYEQYF

v_gene: TRBV6-5
abundance: once
d_gene: .
j_gene: TRBJ1-2
CDR3nt: TGTGCCAGCAGTTCCCTCCCACCTACTAACTATGGCTACACCTTC
CDR3aa: CASSSLPPTNYGYTF

v_gene: TRBV6-4
abundance: .
d_gene: TRBD2
j_gene: TRBJ2-2
CDR3nt: TGTGCCAGCCCCCTAGCGGGAGGTCAGAACACCGGGGAGCTGTTTTTT
CDR3aa: CASPLAGGQNTGELFF

v_gene: TRBV10-3
abundance: .
d_gene: TRBD1
j_gene: TRBJ1-5
CDR3nt: TGTGCCACTAATACGGACAGGGATCAGCCCCAGCATTTT
CDR3aa: CATNTDRDQPQHF

v_gene: TRBV3-1/TRBV3-2
abundance: .
d_gene: TRBD1
j_gene: TRBJ1-1
CDR3nt: TGTGCCAGCAGCCACGCCGGGACAGGGAACACTGAAGCTTTCTTT
CDR3aa: CASSHAGTGNTEAFF

v_gene: TRBV15
abundance: once
d_gene: TRBD2
j_gene: TRBJ2-1
CDR3nt: TGTGCCACCAGCAGAGGAAGTAGCGGGGGACCCTACAATGAGCAGTTCTTC
CDR3aa: CATSRGSSGGPYNEQFF

v_gene: TRBV5-1
abundance: few
d_gene: TRBD2
j_gene: TRBJ2-7
CDR3nt: TGCGCCAGCAGCTTGATTTCGACTAGCGGACCCACCTACGAGCAGTACTTC
CDR3aa: CASSLISTSGPTYEQYF